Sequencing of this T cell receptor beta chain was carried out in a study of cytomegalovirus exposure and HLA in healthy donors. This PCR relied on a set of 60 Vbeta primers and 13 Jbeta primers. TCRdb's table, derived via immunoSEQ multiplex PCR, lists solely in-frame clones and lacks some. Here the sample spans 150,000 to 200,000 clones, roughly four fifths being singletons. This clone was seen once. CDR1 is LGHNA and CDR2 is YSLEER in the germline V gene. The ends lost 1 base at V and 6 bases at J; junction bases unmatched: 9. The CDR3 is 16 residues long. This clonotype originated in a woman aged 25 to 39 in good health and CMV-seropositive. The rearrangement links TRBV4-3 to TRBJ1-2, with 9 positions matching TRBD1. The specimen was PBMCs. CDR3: CASSQVFPGQGDGYTF. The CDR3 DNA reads TGCGCCAGCAGCCAAGTTTTTCCGGGACAGGGCGATGGCTACACCTTC.